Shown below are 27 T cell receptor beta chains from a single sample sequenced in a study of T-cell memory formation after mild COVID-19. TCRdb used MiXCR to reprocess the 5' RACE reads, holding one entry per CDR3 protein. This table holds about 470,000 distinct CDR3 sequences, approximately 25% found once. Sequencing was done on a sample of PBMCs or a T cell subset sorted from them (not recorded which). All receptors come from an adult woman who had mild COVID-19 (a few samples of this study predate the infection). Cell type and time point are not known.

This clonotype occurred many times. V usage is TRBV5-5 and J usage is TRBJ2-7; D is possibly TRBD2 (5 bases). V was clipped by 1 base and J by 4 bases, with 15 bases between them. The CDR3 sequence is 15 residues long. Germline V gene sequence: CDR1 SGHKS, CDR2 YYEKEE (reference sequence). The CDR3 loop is CASSLLGSLGYEQYF. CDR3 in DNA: TGTGCCAGCAGCTTGTTGGGGAGCTTGGGATACGAGCAGTACTTC.

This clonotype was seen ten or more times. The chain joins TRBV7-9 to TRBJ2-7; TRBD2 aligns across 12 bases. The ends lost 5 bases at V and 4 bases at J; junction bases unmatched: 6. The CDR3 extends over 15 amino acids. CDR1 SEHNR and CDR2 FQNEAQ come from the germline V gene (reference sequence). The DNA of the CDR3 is TGTGCCAGCAGCAACGGACTAGCGGGAAGGTACGAGCAGTACTTC. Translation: CASSNGLAGRYEQYF.

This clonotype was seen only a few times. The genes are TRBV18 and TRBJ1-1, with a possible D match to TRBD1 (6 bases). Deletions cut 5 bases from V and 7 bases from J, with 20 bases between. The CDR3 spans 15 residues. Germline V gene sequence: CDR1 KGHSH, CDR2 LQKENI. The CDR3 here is CASSARGIWLGEAFF. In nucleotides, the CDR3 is TGTGCCAGCTCAGCAAGGGGGATTTGGTTAGGTGAAGCTTTCTTT.

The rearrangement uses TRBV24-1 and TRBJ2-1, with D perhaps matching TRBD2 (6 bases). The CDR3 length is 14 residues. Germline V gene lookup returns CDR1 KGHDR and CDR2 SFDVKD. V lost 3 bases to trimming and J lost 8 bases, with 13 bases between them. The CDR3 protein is CATSDPPREYEQFF. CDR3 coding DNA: TGTGCCACCAGTGATCCTCCCCGGGAGTATGAGCAGTTCTTC.

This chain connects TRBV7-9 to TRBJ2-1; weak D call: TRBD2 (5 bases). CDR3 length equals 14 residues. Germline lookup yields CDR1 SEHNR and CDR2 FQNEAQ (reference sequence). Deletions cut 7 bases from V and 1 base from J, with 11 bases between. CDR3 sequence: CASISRESYNEQFF. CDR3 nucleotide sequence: TGTGCCAGCATCTCTAGGGAGTCCTACAATGAGCAGTTCTTC.

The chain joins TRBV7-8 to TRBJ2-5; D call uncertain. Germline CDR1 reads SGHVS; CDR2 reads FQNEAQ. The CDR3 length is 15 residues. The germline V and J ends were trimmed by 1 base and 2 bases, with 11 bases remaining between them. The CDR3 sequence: CASSLGLVAQETQYF. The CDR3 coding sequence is TGTGCCAGCAGCTTAGGACTGGTCGCTCAAGAGACCCAGTACTTC.

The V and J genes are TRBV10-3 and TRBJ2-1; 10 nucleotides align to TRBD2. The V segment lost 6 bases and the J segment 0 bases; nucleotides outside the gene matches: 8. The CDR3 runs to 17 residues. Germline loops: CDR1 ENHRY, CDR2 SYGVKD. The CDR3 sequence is CAIRGSGGSNSYNEQFF. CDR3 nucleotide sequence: TGTGCCATCAGGGGTAGCGGGGGGTCCAACTCCTACAATGAGCAGTTCTTC.

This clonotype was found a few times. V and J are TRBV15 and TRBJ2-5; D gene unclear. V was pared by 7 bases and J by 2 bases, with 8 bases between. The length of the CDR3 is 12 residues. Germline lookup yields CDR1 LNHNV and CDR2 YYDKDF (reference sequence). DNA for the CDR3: TGTGCCACCATCGTGGGGCAAGAGACCCAGTACTTC. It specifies CATIVGQETQYF.

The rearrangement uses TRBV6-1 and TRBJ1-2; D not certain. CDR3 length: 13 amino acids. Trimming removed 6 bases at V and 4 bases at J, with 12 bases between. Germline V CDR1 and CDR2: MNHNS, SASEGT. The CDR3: CASRDLGSYGYTF. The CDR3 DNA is TGTGCCAGCAGGGACTTGGGGTCCTATGGCTACACCTTC.

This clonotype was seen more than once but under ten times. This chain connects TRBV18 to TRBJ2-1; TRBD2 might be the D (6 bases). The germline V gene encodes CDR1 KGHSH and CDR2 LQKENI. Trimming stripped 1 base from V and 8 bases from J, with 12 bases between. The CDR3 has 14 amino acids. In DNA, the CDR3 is TGTGCCAGCTCACCACTGCCGGGGGATGATGAGCAGTTCTTC. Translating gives CASSPLPGDDEQFF.

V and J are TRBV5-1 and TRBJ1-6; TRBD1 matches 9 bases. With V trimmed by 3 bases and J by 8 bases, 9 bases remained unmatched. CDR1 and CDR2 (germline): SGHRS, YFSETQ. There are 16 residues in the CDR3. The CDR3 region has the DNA TGCGCCAGCAGCTCTCTCACAGGGGGCATCGATTCACCCCTCCACTTT. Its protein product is CASSSLTGGIDSPLHF.

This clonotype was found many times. The DNA of the CDR3 is TGTGCCAGCAGTCGCAGACAGGGGGCCTCTGAGGGCGCAGGGGAGCTGTTTTTT. This sequence encodes CASSRRQGASEGAGELFF. This chain uses TRBV12-3 or TRBV12-4 with TRBJ2-2; 10 nucleotides line up with TRBD1. Trimming cost V 5 bases and J 8 bases; bases outside gene matches: 17. The CDR3 length is 18 residues.

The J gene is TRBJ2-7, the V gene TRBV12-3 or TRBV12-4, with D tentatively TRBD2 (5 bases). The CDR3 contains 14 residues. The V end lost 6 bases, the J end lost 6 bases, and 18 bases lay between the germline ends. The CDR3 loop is CASSLMALVGEQYF. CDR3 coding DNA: TGTGCCAGCAGCTTGATGGCACTAGTAGGCGAGCAGTACTTC.

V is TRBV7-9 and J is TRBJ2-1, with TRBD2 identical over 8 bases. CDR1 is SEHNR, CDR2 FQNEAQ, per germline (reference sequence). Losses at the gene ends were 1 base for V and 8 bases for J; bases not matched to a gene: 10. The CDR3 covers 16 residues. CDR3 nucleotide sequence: TGTGCCAGCAGCTTAGGTCCGCGGGGGGCCGTGCATGAGCAGTTCTTC. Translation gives CASSLGPRGAVHEQFF.

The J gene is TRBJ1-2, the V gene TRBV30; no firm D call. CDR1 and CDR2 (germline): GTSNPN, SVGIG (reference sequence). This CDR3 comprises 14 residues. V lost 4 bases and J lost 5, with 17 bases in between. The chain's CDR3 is CAWTAPEVGYGYTF. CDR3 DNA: TGTGCCTGGACGGCTCCGGAGGTAGGGTATGGCTACACCTTC.

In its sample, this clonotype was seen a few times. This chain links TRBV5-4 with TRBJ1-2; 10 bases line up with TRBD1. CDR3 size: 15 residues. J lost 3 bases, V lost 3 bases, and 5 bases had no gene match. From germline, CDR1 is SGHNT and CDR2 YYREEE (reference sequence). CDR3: CASSSGTGVYYGYTF. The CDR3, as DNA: TGTGCCAGCAGCTCGGGGACAGGGGTGTACTATGGCTACACCTTC. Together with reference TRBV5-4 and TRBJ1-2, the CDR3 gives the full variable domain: ETGVTQSPTHLIKTRGQQVTLRCSSQSGHNTVSWYQQALGQGPQFIFQYYREEENGRGNFPPRFSGLQFPNYSSELNVNALELDDSALYLCASSSGTGVYYGYTFGSGTRLTVV.

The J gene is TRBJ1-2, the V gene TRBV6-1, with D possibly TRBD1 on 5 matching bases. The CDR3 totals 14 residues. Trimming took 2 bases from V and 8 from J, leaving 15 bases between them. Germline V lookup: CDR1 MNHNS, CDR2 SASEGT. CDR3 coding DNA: TGTGCCAGCAGTGAAATCTTTGCAGGGATGGGCTACACCTTC. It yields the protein CASSEIFAGMGYTF.

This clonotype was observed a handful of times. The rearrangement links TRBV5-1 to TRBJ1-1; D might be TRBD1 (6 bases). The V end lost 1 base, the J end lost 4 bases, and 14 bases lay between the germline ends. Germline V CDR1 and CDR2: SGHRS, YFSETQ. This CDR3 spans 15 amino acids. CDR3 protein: CASSLWGAGVTEAFF. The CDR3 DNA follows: TGCGCCAGCAGCTTGTGGGGGGCTGGTGTCACTGAAGCTTTCTTT.

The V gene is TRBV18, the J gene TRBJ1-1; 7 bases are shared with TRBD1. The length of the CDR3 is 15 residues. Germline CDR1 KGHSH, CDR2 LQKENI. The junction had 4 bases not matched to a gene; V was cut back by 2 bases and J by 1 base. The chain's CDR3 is CASSPVGTANTEAFF. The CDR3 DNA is TGTGCCAGCTCACCAGTCGGGACAGCGAACACTGAAGCTTTCTTT. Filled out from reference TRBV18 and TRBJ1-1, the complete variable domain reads NAGVMQNPRHLVRRRGQEARLRCSPMKGHSHVYWYRQLPEEGLKFMVYLQKENIIDESGMPKERFSAEFPKEGPSILRIQQVVRGDSAAYFCASSPVGTANTEAFFGQGTRLTVV.

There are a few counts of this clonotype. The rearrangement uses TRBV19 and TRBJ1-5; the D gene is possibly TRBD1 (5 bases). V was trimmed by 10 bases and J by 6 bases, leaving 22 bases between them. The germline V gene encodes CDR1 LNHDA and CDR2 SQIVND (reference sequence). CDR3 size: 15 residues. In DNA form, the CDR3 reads TGTGCCACCCTGAGGACATCCTGGTCGGGTCAGCCCCAGCATTTT. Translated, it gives CATLRTSWSGQPQHF.

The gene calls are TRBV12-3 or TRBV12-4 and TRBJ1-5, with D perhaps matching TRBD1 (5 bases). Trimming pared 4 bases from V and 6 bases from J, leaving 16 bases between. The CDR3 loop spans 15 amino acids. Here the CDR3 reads CASSSGTDSAQPQHF. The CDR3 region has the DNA TGTGCCAGCAGTTCGGGGACCGACAGTGCTCAGCCCCAGCATTTT.

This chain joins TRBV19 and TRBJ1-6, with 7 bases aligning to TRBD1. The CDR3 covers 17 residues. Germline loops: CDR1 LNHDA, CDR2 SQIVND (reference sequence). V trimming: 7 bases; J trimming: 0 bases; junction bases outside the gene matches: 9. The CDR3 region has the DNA TGTGCCAGTATCGGGGACAGAAAAAGCTCCTATAATTCACCCCTCCACTTT. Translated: CASIGDRKSSYNSPLHF.

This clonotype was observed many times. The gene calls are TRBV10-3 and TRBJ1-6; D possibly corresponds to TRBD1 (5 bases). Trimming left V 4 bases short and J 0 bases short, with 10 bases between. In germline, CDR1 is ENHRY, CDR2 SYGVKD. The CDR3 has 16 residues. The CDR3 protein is CAISGGESSYNSPLHF. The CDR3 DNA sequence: TGTGCCATCAGTGGAGGGGAGAGCTCCTATAATTCACCCCTCCACTTT.

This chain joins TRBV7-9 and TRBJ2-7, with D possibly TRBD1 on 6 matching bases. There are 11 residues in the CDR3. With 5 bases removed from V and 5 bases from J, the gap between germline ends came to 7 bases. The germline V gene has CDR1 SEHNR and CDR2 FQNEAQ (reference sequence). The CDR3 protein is CASSTGNEQYF. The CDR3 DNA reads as TGTGCCAGCAGCACAGGGAACGAGCAGTACTTC.

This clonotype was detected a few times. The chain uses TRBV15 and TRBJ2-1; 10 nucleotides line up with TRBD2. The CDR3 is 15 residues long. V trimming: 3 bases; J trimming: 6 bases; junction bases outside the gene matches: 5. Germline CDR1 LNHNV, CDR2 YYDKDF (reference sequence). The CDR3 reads CATSSRLAGANEQFF. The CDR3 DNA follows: TGTGCCACCAGCAGTAGGCTAGCGGGAGCCAATGAGCAGTTCTTC.

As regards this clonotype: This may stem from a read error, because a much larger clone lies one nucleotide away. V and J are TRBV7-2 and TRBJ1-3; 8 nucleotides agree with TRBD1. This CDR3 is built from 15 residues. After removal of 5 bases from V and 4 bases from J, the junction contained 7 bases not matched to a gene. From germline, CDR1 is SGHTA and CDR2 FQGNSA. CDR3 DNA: TGTGCCAGCAGCCTGGGCAGGGGGCAGGGAAACACCATATATTTT. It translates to CASSLGRGQGNTIYF. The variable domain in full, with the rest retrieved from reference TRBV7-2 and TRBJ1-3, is GAGVSQSPSNKVTEKGKDVELRCDPISGHTALYWYRQSLGQGLEFLIYFQGNSAPDKSGLPSDRFSAERTGGSVSTLTIQRTQQEDSAVYLCASSLGRGQGNTIYFGEGSWLTVV.

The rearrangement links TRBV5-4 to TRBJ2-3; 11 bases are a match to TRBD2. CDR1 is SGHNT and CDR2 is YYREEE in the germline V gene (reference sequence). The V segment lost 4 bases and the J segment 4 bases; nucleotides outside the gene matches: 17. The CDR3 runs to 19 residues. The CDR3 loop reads CASSAPGLADSRGADTQYF. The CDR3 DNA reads TGTGCCAGCAGCGCCCCGGGACTAGCGGACTCAAGGGGTGCAGATACGCAGTATTTT.